A selection of T cell receptor beta chains follows, all from one sample in a study of response to subunit inactivated influenza vaccine. In TCRdb, the RT-PCR reads were re-called with MiXCR into one record per CDR3 protein. The sample yields around 160,000 distinct CDR3 sequences, roughly a tenth seen once. Sample: non-naive T cells sorted from PBMCs, taken about 40 days after vaccination. The receptor source for this set is a man aged 50 to 60 who received an inactivated influenza vaccine. Both conserved end residues are part of each CDR3. D genes are given only for firm matches. Not every row has a clone size; where given, it reads once, few, many or a size class.

j_gene	d_gene	abundance	v_gene	CDR3aa	CDR3nt
TRBJ2-7	-	-	TRBV11-2	CASSLEQITYEQYF	TGTGCCAGCAGCTTAGAACAGATTACCTACGAGCAGTACTTC
TRBJ1-1	-	few	TRBV20-1	CSASSGHVPEAFF	TGCAGTGCTAGCTCAGGTCACGTCCCTGAAGCTTTCTTT
TRBJ1-5	-	many	TRBV7-2	CASSLASGGNQPQHF	TGTGCCAGCAGCTTAGCATCAGGGGGCAATCAGCCCCAGCATTTT
TRBJ1-2	TRBD1	-	TRBV28	CASSPGTGRSYGYTF	TGTGCCAGCAGTCCTGGGACAGGGAGGAGCTATGGCTACACCTTC
TRBJ1-1	-	few	TRBV5-5	CASSLESSDRAFF	TGTGCCAGCAGCTTGGAATCATCGGACAGAGCTTTCTTT
TRBJ2-1	TRBD2	few	TRBV3-1	CASSQATSNNEQFF	TGTGCCAGCAGCCAGGCGACTAGCAACAATGAGCAGTTCTTC
TRBJ2-7	-	few	TRBV9	CASSVRVGYEQYF	TGTGCCAGCAGCGTACGGGTTGGGTACGAGCAGTACTTC
TRBJ2-7	-	few	TRBV7-2	CASSLVAASSYEQYF	TGTGCCAGCAGCTTGGTGGCAGCCTCTTCCTACGAGCAGTACTTC
TRBJ2-7	TRBD1	many	TRBV20-1	CSAGQGTYEQYF	TGCAGTGCTGGACAGGGAACCTACGAGCAGTACTTC
TRBJ2-7	-	-	TRBV4-2	CASSQDGTGSYEQYF	TGTGCCAGCAGCCAAGATGGTACAGGGTCCTACGAGCAGTACTTC
TRBJ2-7	-	-	TRBV12-3/TRBV12-4	CASSYGRLTYEQYF	TGTGCCAGCAGCTACGGACGGTTAACCTACGAGCAGTACTTC
TRBJ2-5	TRBD2	-	TRBV6-5	CASSYTGTSGAQYF	TGTGCCAGCAGTTACACCGGGACTAGCGGCGCCCAGTACTTC
TRBJ2-1	-	few	TRBV14	CASSPRTQKNEQFF	TGTGCCAGCAGCCCGAGGACGCAGAAAAATGAGCAGTTCTTC
TRBJ1-2	-	few	TRBV4-2	CASSQDAAGEYGYTF	TGTGCCAGCAGCCAAGATGCCGCCGGGGAATATGGCTACACCTTC
TRBJ2-2	-	few	TRBV10-3	CAIRYRVNTGELFF	TGTGCCATCAGATACAGGGTGAACACCGGGGAGCTGTTTTTT
TRBJ1-5	-	-	TRBV6-5	CASSYGRRVRIFQPQHF	TGTGCCAGCAGTTACGGGAGACGGGTCAGAATATTTCAGCCCCAGCATTTT
TRBJ1-4	TRBD1	-	TRBV6-1	CASSTRDRGLGKLFF	TGTGCCAGCAGTACCCGGGACAGGGGGCTCGGAAAACTGTTTTTT
TRBJ2-1	-	many	TRBV9	CASSVGLPPSYNEQFF	TGTGCCAGCAGCGTCGGTCTTCCCCCCTCCTACAATGAGCAGTTCTTC
TRBJ2-2	-	few	TRBV6-1	CASRVLGSTGELFF	TGTGCCAGCAGGGTCTTGGGGAGCACCGGGGAGCTGTTTTTT
TRBJ2-7	TRBD1	-	TRBV6-5	CASSYQGGTGVYEQYF	TGTGCCAGCAGTTACCAAGGCGGGACAGGGGTTTACGAGCAGTACTTC
TRBJ1-2	-	-	TRBV6-4	CASSDSFRGGGYTF	TGTGCCAGCAGTGACTCGTTCAGGGGCGGCGGCTACACCTTC
TRBJ2-7	TRBD1	-	TRBV12-3/TRBV12-4	CASSLLGGESYEQYF	TGTGCCAGCAGTTTACTAGGGGGCGAGTCCTACGAGCAGTACTTC
TRBJ2-7	-	-	TRBV11-2	CASSPQGIHEQYF	TGTGCCAGCAGCCCCCAGGGGATCCACGAGCAGTACTTC
TRBJ1-1	-	few	TRBV6-6	CASRSREHTEAFF	TGTGCCAGCAGGAGCAGGGAACACACTGAAGCTTTCTTT
TRBJ1-1	-	-	TRBV20-1	CSARRKLNTEAFF	TGCAGTGCTAGACGAAAGTTGAACACTGAAGCTTTCTTT
TRBJ2-7	-	many	TRBV5-5	CASRLRDAVLGEQYF	TGTGCCAGCAGACTACGGGACGCGGTTCTGGGGGAGCAGTACTTC
TRBJ2-7	TRBD2	few	TRBV2	CASSERRGRTYEQYF	TGTGCCAGCAGTGAACGTCGCGGGAGGACCTACGAGCAGTACTTC
TRBJ2-1	-	many	TRBV7-9	CASSLVGDEQFF	TGTGCCAGCAGCTTAGTTGGGGATGAGCAGTTCTTC
TRBJ2-5	TRBD2	many	TRBV7-2	CASSLGTSGSPWETQYF	TGTGCCAGCAGCTTAGGGACTAGCGGGAGTCCGTGGGAGACCCAGTACTTC
TRBJ1-6	TRBD1	many	TRBV9	CASSGGTGTSYNSPLHF	TGTGCCAGCAGCGGCGGGACAGGGACCTCCTATAATTCACCCCTCCACTTT
TRBJ2-3	-	-	TRBV20-1	CSGRHPSTDTQYF	TGCAGTGGACGACACCCTAGCACAGATACGCAGTATTTT
TRBJ1-3	-	few	TRBV3-1	CASSKAQGSGNTIYF	TGTGCCAGCAGTAAGGCCCAGGGCTCTGGAAACACCATATATTTT
TRBJ1-2	-	few	TRBV14	CASSQEVRGYGYTF	TGTGCCAGCAGCCAAGAGGTCAGAGGGTATGGCTACACCTTC
TRBJ2-3	-	many	TRBV12-3/TRBV12-4	CASSFSRSSDTQYF	TGTGCCAGCAGTTTTTCCAGGTCCTCAGATACGCAGTATTTT
TRBJ1-5	-	-	TRBV20-1	CSASDGLNQPQHF	TGCAGTGCTTCGGACGGCCTCAATCAGCCCCAGCATTTT